This T cell receptor (beta chain) was identified in a study of blood T cell repertoires in COVID-19. Study overall: Whether acute or convalescent, the COVID-19 samples came from the United States, Italy and Spain.

The germline CDR1 and CDR2 sequences are WSHSY and SAAADI. V shed 5 bases and J shed 6 bases, with 10 bases lying between them. The CDR3 extends over 13 amino acids. Authors' methods: Nucleated cell number was recorded as an estimate derived from reference gene primer amplification. The method was immunoSEQ multiplex PCR; TCRdb's version includes in-frame clones alone and lacks a portion of them. That table is the source of V, J and clone size, and D and trimming were worked out from the DNA. The sample lists about 380,000 clones, less than 85% seen once, with more than 3% in the top ten. Only one count was recorded for this clone.

The sample consisted of peripheral blood. This chain connects TRBV10-2 to TRBJ1-4; D possibly corresponds to TRBD1 (5 bases). The clonotype comes from a woman younger than 35 with acute or convalescent COVID-19. In nucleotides, the CDR3 is TGCGCCAGCAGTCAAGGGGAGGATGAAAAACTGTTTTTT. Its translation is CASSQGEDEKLFF.